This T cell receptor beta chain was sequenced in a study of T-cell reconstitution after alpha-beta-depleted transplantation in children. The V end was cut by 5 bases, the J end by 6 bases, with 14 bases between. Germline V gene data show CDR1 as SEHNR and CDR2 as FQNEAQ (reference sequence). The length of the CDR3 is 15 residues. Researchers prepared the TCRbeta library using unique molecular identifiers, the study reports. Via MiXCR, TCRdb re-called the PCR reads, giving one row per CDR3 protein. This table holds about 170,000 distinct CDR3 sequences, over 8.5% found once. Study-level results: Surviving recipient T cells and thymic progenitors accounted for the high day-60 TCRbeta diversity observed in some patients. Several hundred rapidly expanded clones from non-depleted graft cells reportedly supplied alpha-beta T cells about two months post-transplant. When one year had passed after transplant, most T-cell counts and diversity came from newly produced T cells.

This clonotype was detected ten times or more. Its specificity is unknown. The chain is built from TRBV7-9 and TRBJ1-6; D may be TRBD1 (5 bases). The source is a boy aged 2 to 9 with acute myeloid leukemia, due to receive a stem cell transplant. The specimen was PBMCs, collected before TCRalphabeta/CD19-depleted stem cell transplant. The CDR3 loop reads CASSKTGTGNSPLHF. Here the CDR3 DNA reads TGTGCCAGCAGCAAAACCGGGACGGGTAATTCACCCCTCCACTTT.